A selection of T cell receptor beta chains follows, all from one sample in a study of identical twins. TCRdb analysed the 5' RACE reads with MiXCR anew, one entry per CDR3 protein. The table has approximately 490,000 distinct CDR3 sequences, 20% to 25% seen once. The data were also submitted as part of a second study, on yellow fever vaccine responses in identical twins.

The sample comprised CD4+ T cells sorted from blood. The receptors originated from a young woman in good health. Each CDR3 is given with its conserved first and last residue. The D gene is left open where the match is weak.

V	D	CDR3
TRBV24-1	NA	CATSDADGKETQYF
TRBV20-1	NA	CSAYEGTEAFF
TRBV5-1	TRBD2	CASSYREAGELFF
TRBV24-1	TRBD2	CATSTQAGEFFGTYNEQFF
TRBV3-1	NA	CASMRAGSTEAFF
TRBV19	NA	CASSMTGEQYF
TRBV5-1	NA	CASSPGQTNEQFF
TRBV3-1	NA	CASSHDSINTGELFF
TRBV2	NA	CASSDSPSTDTQYF
TRBV15	NA	CATSRGIGREYTQYF
TRBV3-1	NA	CASSQVPASYEQYF
TRBV5-1	NA	CASSLGGLNTEAFF
TRBV11-2	TRBD1	CASSAGTGQETQYF
TRBV5-1	NA	CASSLGPVDEQFF
TRBV4-1	NA	CASSQFQRDNEQFF
TRBV5-1	NA	CASREGPYEQSF
TRBV25-1	TRBD1	CASSEPQGVRTGELFF
TRBV4-2	NA	CASSQEGYRSSYEQYF
TRBV5-1	NA	CASSLKVSGNTEAFF
TRBV6-5	TRBD2	CASSYEIAGGPGFNEQFF
TRBV4-1	NA	CASSQEVSAGISNQPQHF
TRBV7-9	NA	CASSVRESSYEQYF
TRBV18	TRBD2	CASSPRNTAGGYNEQFF
TRBV7-2	NA	CASSLGTRGDYNEQFF
TRBV29-1	TRBD2	CSVRPGLASSYNEQFF
TRBV29-1	NA	CSVHREVDTEAFF
TRBV11-2	TRBD2	CASSLWSATSGDDTDTQYF
TRBV2	NA	CASRSAYEQYF
TRBV5-1	NA	CASSLVTVGGYGYTF
TRBV6-1	TRBD1	CASRRGQGVSTEAFF
TRBV5-1	NA	CASSPFGREQYF
TRBV11-2	TRBD2	CASSETPSGGVWEQFF
TRBV5-1	TRBD2	CASSTSGRPDNEQFF
TRBV6-1	TRBD2	CASSEGPAGLNEQFF
TRBV6-5	NA	CASRYGGSNTGELFF
TRBV7-9	NA	CASSLYDTQYF
TRBV11-2	NA	CASSLSSNRAMNNEQFF
TRBV27	NA	CASSWDEGQWNIQYF
TRBV5-1	TRBD2	CASSLFITLAGGPYNEQFF
TRBV7-9	NA	CACGDFAADTQYF
TRBV3-1	NA	CASSQEGYVFYGYTF
TRBV28	NA	CASSFPRGIYGYTF
TRBV3-1	NA	CASSQATRRPDTQYF
TRBV7-6	NA	CASSAGRGYEKLFF
TRBV18	TRBD2	CASSPKSGLAGDEQFF
TRBV18	NA	CASSTRRPNTGELFF
TRBV7-8	NA	CASSLALRGNTGELFF
TRBV5-1	TRBD1	CASSLGTGGRNTEAFF
TRBV7-6	NA	CASSVGGHRDTEAFF
TRBV20-1	TRBD2	CSASGLADSYNEQFF
TRBV11-2	NA	CASSFDGRGELFF
TRBV24-1	NA	CATSDHRVTYNEQFF
TRBV3-1	NA	CASSIIETQYF
TRBV15	TRBD1	CATSTGTGGMVGEQYF
TRBV7-3	TRBD2	CASSFYATSAHSYNEQFF